This TCR beta chain is drawn from a study of shared clonotypes between healthy human individuals. For this clone: Its antigen is currently unknown.

Some clones are missing from TCRdb's copy, which holds only in-frame ones; the method was immunoSEQ multiplex PCR. The sample gives 2,100,000 or so clones, 95% of which show up once; more than 0.1% is in the top ten. This CDR3 has 17 amino acids. V trimming: 3 bases; J trimming: 4 bases; junction bases outside the gene matches: 14. CDR1 and CDR2 from the germline V gene are KGHSH and LQKENI. Study-wide points: There were few donors, and this limited the genetic and exposure-history diversity represented.

Sequencing was performed on naive CD4+ T cells sorted from blood. Specified subset: CD45RA+ positively selected. The J gene is TRBJ1-2, the V gene TRBV18, with 7 bases aligning to TRBD1. This sequence originates from a man younger than 35 in good health. This CDR3 reads CASSPSGTEGFLYGYTF. CDR3 nucleotide sequence: TGTGCCAGCTCACCTTCCGGGACAGAAGGCTTCCTCTATGGCTACACCTTC.